The clone carrying this TCR beta chain was seen a handful of times. For the second PCR, which ran for about 6 to 12 cycles, a sample-barcoded 5' primer and a J-beta primer mix were used. Per sample, CDR3-containing paired-end reads numbered at least 2.5 million. TCRdb ran MiXCR on the 5' RACE reads and lists one entry per CDR3 protein. This table holds some 800,000 distinct CDR3 sequences, around 25% found once. This specimen comes from a study of blood T cells in healthy people across ages. The same data also contributed to another study, on T cells of mothers and their children.

The source is a boy between 10 and 17 years old in good health. Sequenced material: blood.

This CDR3 is CASSLRAVNEKLFF. CDR3 nucleotides: TGTGCCAGCAGCTTAAGGGCGGTTAATGAAAAACTGTTTTTT. The chain recombines TRBV13 with TRBJ1-4; D is unresolved. The CDR3 consists of 14 residues. From germline, CDR1 is PRHDT and CDR2 FYEKMQ (reference sequence). The V end lost 2 bases, the J end lost 4 bases, and 8 bases lay between the germline ends.